The 18 T cell receptor beta chains below come from one sample, sequenced in a study of cytomegalovirus exposure and HLA in healthy donors. The PCR used 60 Vbeta and 13 Jbeta primers. Sequencing was performed with immunoSEQ multiplex PCR; in TCRdb, only in-frame clones are kept and a portion is missing. The table records over 100,000 clones, 69% of them present only once. The sequenced sample consisted of PBMCs. These receptors all come from a woman in her 70s in good health and CMV-seropositive.

This clone was observed a handful of times. This chain uses TRBV7-8 with TRBJ2-1; tentative D call: TRBD2 (5 bases). The ends were cut back, 4 bases at V and 7 bases at J, with 17 bases in the middle. Germline lookup yields CDR1 SGHVS and CDR2 FQNEAQ. The CDR3 has 15 residues. The CDR3 loop is CASSSVRDLGNEQFF. The CDR3 DNA reads TGTGCCAGCAGCTCAGTCCGGGATCTGGGAAATGAGCAGTTCTTC.

CDR3 in amino acids: CASSYSPGFLGSPLHF. For the CDR3, the DNA is TGTGCCAGCAGTTACTCCCCCGGGTTCTTGGGTTCACCCCTCCACTTT. This chain joins TRBV6-5 and TRBJ1-6; no clear D gene. With 0 bases removed from V and 9 bases from J, the gap between germline ends came to 15 bases. The germline gives CDR1 MNHEY, CDR2 SVGAGI. CDR3 length: 16 residues.

The J gene is TRBJ1-1, the V gene TRBV2, with 10 bases that match TRBD1. This CDR3 contains 14 residues. V trimming: 3 bases; J trimming: 4 bases; junction bases outside the gene matches: 2. The germline V gene has CDR1 SNHLY and CDR2 FYNNEI. The CDR3 sequence is CASSERTGGTEAFF. CDR3 nucleotides: TGTGCCAGCAGTGAGCGGACAGGGGGCACTGAAGCTTTCTTT.

The chain has TRBV6-5 and TRBJ1-4, with D unresolved. This CDR3 region has 13 residues. Germline CDR1 and CDR2: MNHEY and SVGAGI. V gave up 6 bases and J gave up 4 bases, with 9 bases separating them. The CDR3 loop is CASRQRINEKLFF. The CDR3 bases are TGTGCCAGCAGACAGAGAATTAATGAAAAACTGTTTTTT.

The CDR3 DNA reads as TGCGCCAGCCGCCGGGAAGGTCAACCCACCGAGACCCAGTACTTC. It is translated as CASRREGQPTETQYF. The chain recombines TRBV5-1 with TRBJ2-5, with D perhaps matching TRBD2 (5 bases). CDR3 size: 15 residues. The germline V gene encodes CDR1 SGHRS and CDR2 YFSETQ. Trimming stripped 7 bases from V and 5 bases from J, with 21 bases between.

This clone was counted a few times. The V and J genes are TRBV30 and TRBJ1-5; the D is unclear. Germline assignment: CDR1 GTSNPN and CDR2 SVGIG (reference sequence). The ends were cut back, 2 bases at V and 3 bases at J, with 11 bases in the middle. This CDR3 region has 14 residues. The CDR3 loop reads CAWSSAGYNQPQHF. The CDR3 nucleotides read TGTGCCTGGAGTAGTGCAGGCTACAATCAGCCCCAGCATTTT.

The rearrangement joins TRBV10-1 to TRBJ1-2; TRBD1 aligns across 9 bases. Unmatched junction bases numbered 6, after V lost 5 bases and J lost 8 bases. The CDR3 totals 13 residues. Germline V lookup: CDR1 WNHNN, CDR2 SYGVQD (reference sequence). CDR3 bases: TGCGCCAGCAGTCAAAACAGGGGGCAGGGCTACACCTTC. Amino acid sequence: CASSQNRGQGYTF.

The chain employs TRBV19 and TRBJ2-7; tentative D call: TRBD1 (6 bases). This CDR3 is built from 15 residues. Looked up from germline, CDR1 is LNHDA and CDR2 is SQIVND (reference sequence). Trimming shortened V by 5 bases and J by 6 bases, and 20 bases separated the two germline ends. CDR3 region: CASSPRQTGMGEQYF. The CDR3 DNA reads TGTGCCAGTAGTCCAAGGCAAACAGGGATGGGCGAGCAGTACTTC.

The chain links TRBV29-1 to TRBJ1-2; 8 bases fit TRBD1. The V segment lost 4 bases and the J segment 6 bases; nucleotides outside the gene matches: 7. The CDR3 has 13 residues. The germline CDR1 and CDR2 sequences are SQVTM and ANQGSEA. CDR3 residues: CSVGGTGTNGYTF. The CDR3 DNA is TGCAGCGTTGGGGGGACAGGAACCAATGGCTACACCTTC.

The gene calls are TRBV6-1 and TRBJ2-3; 7 bases align to TRBD2. In germline, CDR1 is MNHNS, CDR2 SASEGT. V gave up 4 bases and J gave up 5 bases; unmatched junction bases: 3. The CDR3 has 13 amino acids. As DNA, the CDR3 is TGTGCCAGCAGTGGTGAGCGGGGAGATACGCAGTATTTT. Amino acids: CASSGERGDTQYF.

The chain employs TRBV19 and TRBJ1-2; TRBD1 might be the D (5 bases). The germline CDR1 and CDR2 sequences are LNHDA and SQIVND (reference sequence). The CDR3 loop spans 16 amino acids. The ends were cut back, 5 bases at V and 4 bases at J, with 20 bases in the middle. Written as DNA, the CDR3 is TGTGCCAGTAGTCCCATCAGGGTATCCCTCAGCTATGGCTACACCTTC. It encodes CASSPIRVSLSYGYTF.

The sample holds a few counts of this clone. The chain has TRBV6-5 and TRBJ1-2, with a possible D match to TRBD1 (6 bases). The CDR3 length is 15 residues. The germline gives CDR1 MNHEY, CDR2 SVGAGI. Deletions cut 5 bases from V and 5 bases from J, with 18 bases between. This chain's CDR3 is CASSRTDHFSYGYTF. CDR3 in DNA: TGTGCCAGCAGTCGGACAGACCATTTTTCGTATGGCTACACCTTC.

This clone turned up a few times. This chain links TRBV30 with TRBJ1-1, with TRBD1 matching 8 bases. This CDR3 contains 14 residues. Germline CDR1 is GTSNPN and CDR2 is SVGIG (reference sequence). The V segment lost 4 bases and the J segment 4 bases; nucleotides outside the gene matches: 8. For the CDR3, the DNA is TGTGCCTGGATTTTAGACAGGGGTGGCACTGAAGCTTTCTTT. It specifies CAWILDRGGTEAFF.

For the CDR3, the DNA is TGTGCCAGCATCCTTGGGACGGGGGGGCAAACAGATACGCAGTATTTT. Protein sequence: CASILGTGGQTDTQYF. This sequence joins TRBV7-9 and TRBJ2-3, with 8 nucleotides matching TRBD2. The CDR3 runs 16 residues. Germline V gene lookup returns CDR1 SEHNR and CDR2 FQNEAQ (reference sequence). The J segment lost 3 bases and the V segment lost 7 bases, leaving 12 bases of the junction unmatched.

The chain carries TRBV6-6 and TRBJ2-1; TRBD2 matches 14 bases. The V gene end was trimmed by 4 bases and the J gene end by 4 bases; junction bases not matched to a gene: 3. CDR3 size: 16 residues. CDR1 is MNHNY and CDR2 is SVGAGI in the germline V gene (reference sequence). CDR3 protein: CASSSGLAGVYNEQFF. CDR3 nucleotide sequence: TGTGCCAGCAGTTCGGGACTAGCGGGGGTGTACAATGAGCAGTTCTTC.

This chain joins TRBV29-1 and TRBJ2-7; 7 bases fit TRBD2. Germline V lookup: CDR1 SQVTM, CDR2 ANQGSEA. This CDR3 region has 13 residues. The ends lost 7 bases at V and 7 bases at J; junction bases unmatched: 13. The CDR3 DNA follows: TGCAGCGGCCTACGCGGGAGTTCGGGGGAGCAGTACTTC. This codes for CSGLRGSSGEQYF.

The rearrangement joins TRBV6-5 to TRBJ2-1, with TRBD2 matching 7 bases. The germline CDR1 and CDR2 sequences are MNHEY and SVGAGI. Trimming removed 4 bases from V and 7 bases from J; junction bases left unmatched: 13. This CDR3 comprises 16 residues. The CDR3 DNA is TGTGCCAGCAGTTCCCAGGGACTAACCCTTTTAAATGAGCAGTTCTTC. It is translated as CASSSQGLTLLNEQFF.

The table lists this clone with a few counts. The J gene is TRBJ1-3, the V gene TRBV5-5, with D unclear. The CDR3 has 15 residues. V dropped 7 bases and J dropped 0 bases, with 14 bases sitting between them. Germline lookup yields CDR1 SGHKS and CDR2 YYEKEE (reference sequence). The DNA for the CDR3 is TGTGCCAGCCGCCGATCGAGAGACTCTGGAAACACCATATATTTT. Translation gives CASRRSRDSGNTIYF.